The next 4 T cell receptor beta chains were all read from a single sample in a study of cytomegalovirus exposure and HLA in healthy donors. A multiplex PCR was run with 60 Vbeta primers and 13 Jbeta primers. The data were produced by immunoSEQ multiplex PCR, yet TCRdb's version contains in-frame clones alone and is incomplete. The sample has under 200,000 clones, roughly 79% seen once. Sequencing used PBMCs. These receptors were taken from a woman in her forties or fifties in good health and CMV-seropositive.

The chain links TRBV13 to TRBJ2-1, with a tentative D call TRBD1 (6 bases). V was cut by 6 bases and J by 4 bases, with 16 bases left in between. The CDR3 loop spans 15 amino acids. Germline CDR1 and CDR2: PRHDT and FYEKMQ (reference sequence). This chain's CDR3 is CASSRGTAGYNEQFF. The DNA for the CDR3 is TGTGCCAGCAGTAGGGGGACGGCCGGATACAATGAGCAGTTCTTC.

The chain employs TRBV6-5 and TRBJ2-3; 8 bases match TRBD2. The CDR3 is 16 amino acids. V lost 1 base and J lost 2; bases outside the gene matches: 5. Germline CDR1 and CDR2: MNHEY and SVGAGI. In DNA form, the CDR3 reads TGTGCCAGCAGTTACTATGCCGGGGGGGCCACAGATACGCAGTATTTT. This encodes CASSYYAGGATDTQYF.

The chain joins TRBV4-1 to TRBJ2-7; 11 positions agree with TRBD2. The CDR3 runs to 16 residues. From germline, CDR1 is MGHRA and CDR2 YSYEKL. J was trimmed by 5 bases and V by 0 bases; bases with no gene match: 6. For the CDR3, the DNA is TGCGCCAGCAGCCAAGATGGGACTAGCGGTTACGACGAGCAGTACTTC. Protein sequence: CASSQDGTSGYDEQYF.

The chain is built from TRBV7-2 and TRBJ2-7, with 7 bases aligning to TRBD1. This CDR3 has 14 residues. With V trimmed by 5 bases and J by 5 bases, 9 bases remained unmatched. Germline CDR1 SGHTA, CDR2 FQGNSA. CDR3 region: CASSPRTGLHEQYF. CDR3 nucleotide sequence: TGTGCCAGCAGCCCCCGGACAGGTCTACACGAGCAGTACTTC.